This section outlines one T cell receptor (beta chain) sequence together with its context. Its specificity is not known. The sample originates from a study of T cell responses to AZD1222 COVID-19 vaccine. Using immunoSEQ multiplex PCR, the repertoire was profiled, and TCRdb retains in-frame clones only, with some absent. The sample includes 150,000 or so clones, approximately 87% seen only once; the top ten take about 5.1%. Broader study findings: White British people made up most donors, females outnumbered males, and clonal diversity was possibly underestimated. As reported, nearly half of all spike-specific TCRs target variant regions that are unmutated. At baseline, just a handful of AZD1222 recipients tested seropositive.

Germline V gene sequence: CDR1 SGHTA, CDR2 FQGNSA. The CDR3 has 16 residues. Trimming removed 2 bases from V and 0 bases from J, with 10 bases in between. The chain carries TRBV7-2 and TRBJ1-4; D is unresolved. The sequences come from peripheral blood, collected on day 0 of MenACWY control vaccination. The TCR sequence derives from an adult in good health. CDR3 region: CASSLWRAATNEKLFF. As DNA, the CDR3 is TGTGCCAGCAGCTTATGGAGGGCTGCAACTAATGAAAAACTGTTTTTT. Combining the CDR3 with reference TRBV7-2 and TRBJ1-4 gives the whole variable domain GAGVSQSPSNKVTEKGKDVELRCDPISGHTALYWYRQSLGQGLEFLIYFQGNSAPDKSGLPSDRFSAERTGGSVSTLTIQRTQQEDSAVYLCASSLWRAATNEKLFFGSGTQLSVL.